This TCR beta chain was profiled in a study of T cell repertoires in cytomegalovirus infection. About the research overall: Newly reported HLA-C-restricted and thoroughly characterized HLA-B-restricted CMV epitopes were employed. Both a matching HLA type and CMV infection were indicated by public TCR beta signatures.

Between the trimmed V and J ends, which lost 1 base and 1 base, there was a span of 8 bases. This CDR3 is 14 amino acids long. Each CDR3 protein gets one entry after TCRdb re-called the reads with MiXCR. The sample has about 700,000 distinct CDR3 sequences, around 32% seen once; the top ten hold 18%. Details on this clonotype: The antigen is not known.

General study findings and limits: The ex vivo response was dominated by HLA-C-restricted CMV-specific TCR beta clonotypes. Adding up the frequency of public TCR beta families identified people who carried CMV plus the relevant HLA.

The input for sequencing was cultured PBMCs, taken from culture after CMV antigen stimulation. The V and J genes are TRBV12-3 or TRBV12-4 and TRBJ2-7; D is uncertain. This clonotype was sampled from a human donor in good health (CMV status not recorded). Some clones in this sample may be carry-over from other donors' samples. The CDR3 here is CASSLGARSYEQYF. The CDR3 bases are TGTGCCAGCAGTTTAGGAGCACGGTCCTACGAGCAGTACTTC.